The rows below give T cell receptor beta chains drawn from one sample of a study of lymphopenia after photon versus proton radiotherapy. Sequencing used immunoSEQ multiplex PCR; TCRdb keeps in-frame clones, though not all of them. The sample has 25,000 to 35,000 clones, about 83% seen once. Sample: peripheral blood, taken from a patient treated with proton-based radiotherapy. The source of these receptors is a woman aged 60 to 75 with cholangiocarcinoma. Some clones in this sample may be carry-over from other donors' samples. CDR3s include the opening cysteine and the closing phenylalanine or tryptophan. Each record gives: J gene, V gene, D gene, clone size, CDR3 DNA, CDR3 protein. A D gene is named only where the DNA matches it firmly. Only part of the rows carry a size: once, few, many, or a class if the clone is expanded.

TRBJ2-3 | TRBV6-4 | - | - | TGTGCCAGCAGAAAATCCTATTCCCTCGCAGATACGCAGTATTTT | CASRKSYSLADTQYF
TRBJ2-2 | TRBV6-1 | - | - | TGTGCCAGCAGGGTTAGCGGCGGGGAGCTGTTTTTT | CASRVSGGELFF
TRBJ2-2 | TRBV4-3 | - | - | TGCGCCAGCAGCCAAGAACTGTGGGGGCTGGCCGGGGAGCTGTTTTTT | CASSQELWGLAGELFF
TRBJ2-7 | TRBV19 | TRBD2 | - | TGTGCCAGCCGTCCGGCTAGCGGACCCTACGAGCAGTACTTC | CASRPASGPYEQYF
TRBJ1-3 | TRBV13 | TRBD1 | once | TGTGCCAGCAGCTGGGGACAGGGCTCTGGAAACACCATATATTTT | CASSWGQGSGNTIYF
TRBJ2-1 | TRBV10-1 | TRBD2 | - | TGCGCCAGCTCCGAGGGGACTAGCGGGGACAATGAGCAGTTCTTC | CASSEGTSGDNEQFF
TRBJ1-1 | TRBV12-5 | TRBD1 | - | TGTGCTAGTGGACGACAGGGGGGCACTGAAGCTTTCTTT | CASGRQGGTEAFF
TRBJ2-1 | TRBV10-3 | TRBD1 | - | TGTGCCATCAGTCGGACAGGGGACAATGAGCAGTTCTTC | CAISRTGDNEQFF
TRBJ2-7 | TRBV29-1 | TRBD1 | few | TGCAGCGTTGAAGCGGGACAGGGGCACCCCTACGAGCAGTACTTC | CSVEAGQGHPYEQYF
TRBJ1-2 | TRBV5-1 | TRBD1 | - | TGCGCCAGCAGCGGGTACAGGGGCGGGGGCTACACCTTC | CASSGYRGGGYTF
TRBJ2-2 | TRBV11-2 | - | - | TGTGCCAGCAACCCGGCAGGTCTCAAGGCATTAACCGGGGAGCTGTTTTTT | CASNPAGLKALTGELFF
TRBJ1-5 | TRBV18 | - | - | TGTGCCAGCTCACCAGGGGCTCAGCCCCAGCATTTT | CASSPGAQPQHF
TRBJ1-3 | TRBV4-1 | TRBD1 | - | TGCGCCAGCAGCCTACAGGGGGCCAGCTCTGGAAACACCATATATTTT | CASSLQGASSGNTIYF
TRBJ2-1 | TRBV7-2 | TRBD1 | once | TGTGCCAGCAGCTTAAGTTGGGACAGTTCATATTCTGAGCAGTTCTTC | CASSLSWDSSYSEQFF
TRBJ2-7 | TRBV7-3 | - | few | TGTGCCAGCAGCTTAGACCCTTCTTCCTACGAGCAGTACTTC | CASSLDPSSYEQYF
TRBJ2-1 | TRBV2 | TRBD2 | - | TGTGCCAGCAGCAGAGGAAAGGGACTATCCTTTATGGATGAGCAGTTCTTC | CASSRGKGLSFMDEQFF
TRBJ2-5 | TRBV2 | - | - | TGTGCCAGCAGTGGGGCTAGAGGTCAAGAGACCCAGTACTTC | CASSGARGQETQYF
TRBJ1-3 | TRBV7-9 | - | - | TGTGCCAGCAGACCGACAGGTGACTCTGGAAACACCATATATTTT | CASRPTGDSGNTIYF
TRBJ2-3 | TRBV14 | - | - | TGTGCCAGCAGCCAAGACTGGCTGGCAGCGCAGTATTTT | CASSQDWLAAQYF
TRBJ2-7 | TRBV13 | TRBD1 | - | TGTGCCAGCAGCCTAAATTCCGGGACAGGTTGGACCGAGCAGTACTTC | CASSLNSGTGWTEQYF
TRBJ2-7 | TRBV6-1 | - | - | TGTGCCAGCAGTGAAATGATACTAGCACCGTACGAGCAGTACTTC | CASSEMILAPYEQYF
TRBJ2-7 | TRBV27 | - | - | TGTGCCAGCAGTTTGACTGAACTGCCCTACGAGCAGTACTTC | CASSLTELPYEQYF
TRBJ2-2 | TRBV10-1 | - | - | TGCGCCAGCAGTGAGACGGGACGGTCAAACGGGGAGCTGTTTTTT | CASSETGRSNGELFF
TRBJ1-1 | TRBV19 | - | - | TGTGCCAGTAGTCCCTATGTGAACACTGAAGCTTTCTTT | CASSPYVNTEAFF
TRBJ1-2 | TRBV7-9 | - | - | TGTGCCAGCAGCCCTGGACAGTTCTACACCTTC | CASSPGQFYTF
TRBJ2-7 | TRBV4-1 | TRBD2 | - | TGCGCCAGCTCTCGGGGGCTAGCGGGGAACTACGAGCAGTACTTC | CASSRGLAGNYEQYF
TRBJ2-7 | TRBV30 | - | - | TGTGCCTGGAGTCCCTTCCGGGGGGCCCCCTACGAGCAGTACTTC | CAWSPFRGAPYEQYF
TRBJ1-1 | TRBV18 | - | - | TGTGCCAGCTCCCCGGGACAGAACACTGAAGCTTTCTTT | CASSPGQNTEAFF
TRBJ2-5 | TRBV6-6 | - | - | TGTGCCAGCAGTTTAGGACCGACGCAAGAGACCCAGTACTTC | CASSLGPTQETQYF
TRBJ2-1 | TRBV10-2 | - | - | TGCGCCGTATCCGTTGGAACCTACAATGAGCAGTTCTTC | CAVSVGTYNEQFF
TRBJ2-1 | TRBV29-1 | - | once | TGCAGCGTTGATAATCTAAGCTCCTACAATGAGCAGTTCTTC | CSVDNLSSYNEQFF
TRBJ1-1 | TRBV18 | - | - | TGTGCCAGCTCACCACCGATGTCGGATATGGACGTTGAAGCTTTCTTT | CASSPPMSDMDVEAFF
TRBJ2-5 | TRBV2 | - | - | TGTGCCAGCACCCAAGGGGTGGGGGTCCAAGAGACCCAGTACTTC | CASTQGVGVQETQYF
TRBJ2-1 | TRBV5-1 | - | - | TGCGCCAGCAACCCAACGGGTGGTGAGCAGTTCTTC | CASNPTGGEQFF
TRBJ2-1 | TRBV4-1 | TRBD2 | - | TGCGCCAGCAGCCATCTGGGACTAGCCCTCAATGAGCAGTTCTTC | CASSHLGLALNEQFF
TRBJ2-1 | TRBV27 | - | - | TGTGCCAGCAGTTGGGACAGCGGGAATGAGCAGTTCTTC | CASSWDSGNEQFF
TRBJ2-7 | TRBV12-5 | - | - | TGTGCTAGTGGTTTGACCTACAGCTCCTACGAGCAGTACTTC | CASGLTYSSYEQYF
TRBJ2-2 | TRBV5-4 | - | - | TGTGCCAGCAGCACAAGGGGGGGCGCCGCCGGGGAGCTGTTTTTT | CASSTRGGAAGELFF
TRBJ2-1 | TRBV27 | TRBD1 | - | TGTGCCAGCAGAAGAGTTGGGGACAGTCTTTACAATGAGCAGTTCTTC | CASRRVGDSLYNEQFF
TRBJ2-2 | TRBV2 | - | - | TGTGCCAGCACGTCCGGGACGGTGAACACCGGGGAGCTGTTTTTT | CASTSGTVNTGELFF
TRBJ2-7 | TRBV7-3 | - | - | TGTGCCAGCAGCGAACAGGGTGGTGCCTACTACGAGCAGTACTTC | CASSEQGGAYYEQYF
TRBJ1-4 | TRBV4-1 | TRBD1 | - | TGCGCCAGCAGCCAAGGCAATCAAGCGGTACAGGGGACTAATGAAAAACTGTTTTTT | CASSQGNQAVQGTNEKLFF
TRBJ2-7 | TRBV7-2 | - | once | TGTGCCAGCAGCCGGAGTGGGGGCGAGCAGTACTTC | CASSRSGGEQYF
TRBJ2-4 | TRBV4-3 | - | - | TGCGCCAGCAGCCAAGATTGGAGCTCGGGAAACATTCAGTACTTC | CASSQDWSSGNIQYF
TRBJ1-3 | TRBV7-2 | - | - | TGTGCCAGCAGCTTAATCGGGGCAGGCACCATATATTTT | CASSLIGAGTIYF
TRBJ2-3 | TRBV30 | - | - | TGTGCCTGTCGGGGCTCCGCTAGCACAGATACGCAGTATTTT | CACRGSASTDTQYF
TRBJ2-1 | TRBV7-9 | TRBD2 | - | TGTGCCAGCAGCTCTAGACTAGCGGGAGAATATGAGCAGTTCTTC | CASSSRLAGEYEQFF
TRBJ1-3 | TRBV4-1 | - | - | TGCGCCAGCAGCCTGGGGCAGGGCGCGGGGGGAAACACCATATATTTT | CASSLGQGAGGNTIYF
TRBJ2-3 | TRBV7-2 | TRBD2 | - | TGTGCCAGCAGCTTCCTATCCGGGGGGGGCCGCACAGATACGCAGTATTTT | CASSFLSGGGRTDTQYF
TRBJ2-3 | TRBV2 | - | once | TGTGCCAGCATGTCCGCGGGGTCTCCCGGTGGGGATACGCAGTATTTT | CASMSAGSPGGDTQYF